This T cell receptor (beta chain) is from a study of blood T cell repertoires in COVID-19. About the study: There were acute and convalescent COVID-19 samples, and they came from the United States, Italy and Spain. PBMCs, B-cell-depleted T cells, or T cells were the source of the cDNA or gDNA that made up the material.

CDR3 length equals 15 residues. With V trimmed by 4 bases and J by 3 bases, 4 bases remained unmatched. Germline CDR1 reads LNHDA; CDR2 reads SQIVND (reference sequence). TCRdb's copy holds only in-frame clones and misses some; the assay was immunoSEQ multiplex PCR. The sample has fewer than 300,000 clones, 70% to 80% seen once. The chain recombines TRBV19 with TRBJ1-3; 9 bases are a match to TRBD1. This clonotype was sampled from a woman at least 80 years old with acute or convalescent COVID-19. Sample: peripheral blood. CDR3 DNA sequence: TGTGCCAGTAGTAGAGACAGGGGGATTGGAAACACCATATATTTT. Its translation is CASSRDRGIGNTIYF.